The subject of this entry is one T cell receptor (beta chain). The sample is drawn from a study of OX40 agonist ivuxolimab in advanced cancers. Study context: Ivuxolimab, an agonistic anti-OX40 (CD134) antibody, was given to patients. Patients in dose escalation had liver, melanoma, kidney or head and neck cancers.

Germline lookup yields CDR1 SGHAT and CDR2 FQDESV (reference sequence). The CDR3 is made up of 15 amino acids. V was clipped by 8 bases and J by 7 bases; unmatched bases: 10. Measured with immunoSEQ multiplex PCR; TCRdb has only the in-frame clones, and not every one. The data hold around 62,000 clones, with 89% observed a single time. Sequencing was performed on CD4+ or CD8+ T cells sorted from blood, taken in a trial of the OX40 agonist ivuxolimab. The chain is built from TRBV11-1 and TRBJ2-2; TRBD2 aligns across 10 bases. The clonotype originates from an adult with an advanced solid tumor such as melanoma, head and neck, liver or kidney cancer. This chain's CDR3 is CASGEASGSNGELFF. The CDR3 DNA sequence: TGTGCCAGCGGGGAGGCTAGCGGGAGTAACGGGGAGCTGTTTTTT.